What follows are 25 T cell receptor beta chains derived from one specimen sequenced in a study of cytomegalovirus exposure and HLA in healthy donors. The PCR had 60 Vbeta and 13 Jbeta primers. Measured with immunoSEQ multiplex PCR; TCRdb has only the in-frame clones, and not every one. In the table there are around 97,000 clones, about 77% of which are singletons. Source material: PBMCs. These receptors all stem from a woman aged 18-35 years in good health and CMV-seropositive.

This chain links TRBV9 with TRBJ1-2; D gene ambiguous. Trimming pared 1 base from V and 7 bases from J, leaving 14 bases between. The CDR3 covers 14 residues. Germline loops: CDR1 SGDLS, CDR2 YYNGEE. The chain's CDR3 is CASSVIEGSIGYTF. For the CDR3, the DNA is TGTGCCAGCAGCGTAATTGAGGGTTCAATTGGCTACACCTTC.

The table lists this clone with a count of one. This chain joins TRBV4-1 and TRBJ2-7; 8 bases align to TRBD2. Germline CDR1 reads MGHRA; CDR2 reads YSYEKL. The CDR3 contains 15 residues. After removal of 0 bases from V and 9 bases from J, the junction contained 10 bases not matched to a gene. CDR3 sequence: CASSQDILAVRGQYF. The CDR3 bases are TGCGCCAGCAGCCAAGATATACTAGCGGTACGAGGGCAGTACTTC.

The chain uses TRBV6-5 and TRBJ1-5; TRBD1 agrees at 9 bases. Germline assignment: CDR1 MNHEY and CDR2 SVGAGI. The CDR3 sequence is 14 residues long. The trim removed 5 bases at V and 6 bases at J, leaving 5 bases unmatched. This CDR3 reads CASSLGTGSQPQHF. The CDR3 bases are TGTGCCAGCAGTCTTGGGACAGGGAGTCAGCCCCAGCATTTT.

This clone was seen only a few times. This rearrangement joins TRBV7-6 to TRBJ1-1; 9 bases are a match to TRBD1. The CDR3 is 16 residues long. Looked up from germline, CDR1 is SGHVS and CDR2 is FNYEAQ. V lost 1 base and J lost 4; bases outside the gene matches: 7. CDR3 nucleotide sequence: TGTGCCAGCAGCTTAGGGACAGGGGTACGGTCCACTGAAGCTTTCTTT. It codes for CASSLGTGVRSTEAFF. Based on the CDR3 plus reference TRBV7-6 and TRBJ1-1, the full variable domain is GAGVSQSPRYKVTKRGQDVALRCDPISGHVSLYWYRQALGQGPEFLTYFNYEAQQDKSGLPNDRFSAERPEGSISTLTIQRTEQRDSAMYRCASSLGTGVRSTEAFFGQGTRLTVV.

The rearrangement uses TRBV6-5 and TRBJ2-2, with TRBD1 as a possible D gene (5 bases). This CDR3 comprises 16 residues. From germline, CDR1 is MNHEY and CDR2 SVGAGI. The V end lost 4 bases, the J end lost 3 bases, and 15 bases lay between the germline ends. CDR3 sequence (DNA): TGTGCCAGCAGTTGGACACCCGAACTTGACACCGGGGAGCTGTTTTTT. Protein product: CASSWTPELDTGELFF.

The CDR3 loop is CASTLAGLGSNEQFF. The CDR3 coding sequence is TGTGCCAGCACCCTAGCGGGTCTGGGCTCTAATGAGCAGTTCTTC. V usage is TRBV9 and J usage is TRBJ2-1; 8 nucleotides match TRBD2. Germline V gene sequence: CDR1 SGDLS, CDR2 YYNGEE. The CDR3 consists of 15 residues. V lost 6 bases, J lost 7 bases, and 12 bases stayed unmatched.

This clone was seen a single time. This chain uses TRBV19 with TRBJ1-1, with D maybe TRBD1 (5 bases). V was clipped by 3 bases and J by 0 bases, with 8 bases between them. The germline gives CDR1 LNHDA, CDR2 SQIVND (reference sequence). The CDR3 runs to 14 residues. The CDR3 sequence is CASSIQGMNTEAFF. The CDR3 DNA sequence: TGTGCCAGTAGTATCCAGGGCATGAACACTGAAGCTTTCTTT.

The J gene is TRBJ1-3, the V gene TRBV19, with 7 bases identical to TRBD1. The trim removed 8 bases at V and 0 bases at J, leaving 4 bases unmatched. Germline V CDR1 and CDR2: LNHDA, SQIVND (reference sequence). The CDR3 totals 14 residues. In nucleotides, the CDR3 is TGTGCCAGTGCTACAGGGGTCTCTGGAAACACCATATATTTT. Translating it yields CASATGVSGNTIYF.

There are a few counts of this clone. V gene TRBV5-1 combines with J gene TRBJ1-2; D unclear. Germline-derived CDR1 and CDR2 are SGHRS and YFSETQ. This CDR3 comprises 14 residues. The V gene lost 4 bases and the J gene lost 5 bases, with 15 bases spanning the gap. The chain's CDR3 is CASSPTPVGYGYTF. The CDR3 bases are TGCGCCAGCAGCCCCACCCCGGTTGGTTATGGCTACACCTTC.

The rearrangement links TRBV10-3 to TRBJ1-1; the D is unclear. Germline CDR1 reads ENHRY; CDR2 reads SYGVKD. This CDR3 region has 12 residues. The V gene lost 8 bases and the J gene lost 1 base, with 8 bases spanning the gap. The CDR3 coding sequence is TGTGCCATCGGGAGGGAGAACACTGAAGCTTTCTTT. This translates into CAIGRENTEAFF.

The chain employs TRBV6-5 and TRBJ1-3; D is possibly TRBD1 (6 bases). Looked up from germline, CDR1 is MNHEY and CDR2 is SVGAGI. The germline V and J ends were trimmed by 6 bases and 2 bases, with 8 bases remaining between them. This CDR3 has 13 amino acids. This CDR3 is CASSSGAGNTIYF. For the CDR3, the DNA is TGTGCCAGCAGCTCAGGGGCTGGAAACACCATATATTTT.

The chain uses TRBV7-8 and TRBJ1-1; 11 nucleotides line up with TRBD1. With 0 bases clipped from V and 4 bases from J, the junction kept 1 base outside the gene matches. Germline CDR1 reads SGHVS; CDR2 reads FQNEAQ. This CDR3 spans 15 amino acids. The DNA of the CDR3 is TGTGCCAGCAGCTTAGCGGGACAGGGGGGCACTGAAGCTTTCTTT. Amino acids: CASSLAGQGGTEAFF. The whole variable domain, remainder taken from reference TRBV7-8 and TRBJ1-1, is GAGVSQSPRYKVAKRGQDVALRCDPISGHVSLFWYQQALGQGPEFLTYFQNEAQLDKSGLPSDRFFAERPEGSVSTLKIQRTQQEDSAVYLCASSLAGQGGTEAFFGQGTRLTVV.

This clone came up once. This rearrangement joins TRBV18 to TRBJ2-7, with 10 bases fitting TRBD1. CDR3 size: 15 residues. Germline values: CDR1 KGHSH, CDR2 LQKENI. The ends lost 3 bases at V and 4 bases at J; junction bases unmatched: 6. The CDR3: CASSPAGQGFYEQYF. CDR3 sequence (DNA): TGTGCCAGCTCACCCGCGGGACAGGGGTTTTACGAGCAGTACTTC.

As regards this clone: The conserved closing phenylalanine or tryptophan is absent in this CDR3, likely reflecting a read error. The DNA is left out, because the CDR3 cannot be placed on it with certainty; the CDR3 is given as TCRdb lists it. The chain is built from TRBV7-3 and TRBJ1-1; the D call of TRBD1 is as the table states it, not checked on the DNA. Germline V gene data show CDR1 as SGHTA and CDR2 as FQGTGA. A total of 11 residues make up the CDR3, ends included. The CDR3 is CASSRIPDREV.

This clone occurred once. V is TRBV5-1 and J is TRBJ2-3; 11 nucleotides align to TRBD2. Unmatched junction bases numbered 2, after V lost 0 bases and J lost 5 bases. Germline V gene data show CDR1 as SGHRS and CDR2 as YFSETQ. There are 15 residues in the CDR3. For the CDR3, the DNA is TGCGCCAGCAGCTTGGCCGGGACTAGCGGAGATACGCAGTATTTT. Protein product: CASSLAGTSGDTQYF.

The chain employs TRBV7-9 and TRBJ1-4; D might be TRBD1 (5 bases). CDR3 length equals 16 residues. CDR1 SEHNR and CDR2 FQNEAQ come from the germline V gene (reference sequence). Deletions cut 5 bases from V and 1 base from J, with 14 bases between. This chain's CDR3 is CASSELQGGTNEKLFF. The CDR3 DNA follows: TGTGCCAGCAGCGAACTCCAGGGTGGAACTAATGAAAAACTGTTTTTT.

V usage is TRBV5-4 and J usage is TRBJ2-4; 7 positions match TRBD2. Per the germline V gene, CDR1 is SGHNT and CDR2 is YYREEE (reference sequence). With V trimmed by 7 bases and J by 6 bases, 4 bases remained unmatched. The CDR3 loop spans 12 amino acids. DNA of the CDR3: TGTGCCAGCGGGGGGGACGGAAACATTCAGTACTTC. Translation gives CASGGDGNIQYF.

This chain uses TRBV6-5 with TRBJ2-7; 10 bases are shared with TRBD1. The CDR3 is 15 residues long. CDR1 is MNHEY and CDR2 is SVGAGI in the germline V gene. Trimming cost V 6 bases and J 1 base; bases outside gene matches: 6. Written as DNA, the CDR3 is TGTGCCAGCAGACCGACGGGACAGGGGTCCTACGAGCAGTACTTC. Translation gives CASRPTGQGSYEQYF.

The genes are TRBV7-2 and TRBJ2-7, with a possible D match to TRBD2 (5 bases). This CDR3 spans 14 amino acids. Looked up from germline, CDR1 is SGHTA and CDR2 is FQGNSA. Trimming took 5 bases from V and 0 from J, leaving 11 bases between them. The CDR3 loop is CASSRVGSSYEQYF. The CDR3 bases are TGTGCCAGCAGCCGAGTAGGGAGCTCCTACGAGCAGTACTTC.

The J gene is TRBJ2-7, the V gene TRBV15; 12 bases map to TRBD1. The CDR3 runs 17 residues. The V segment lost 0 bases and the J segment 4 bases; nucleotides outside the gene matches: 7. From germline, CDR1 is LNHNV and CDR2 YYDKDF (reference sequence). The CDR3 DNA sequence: TGTGCCACCAGCAGAGATCGGGGACAGGGGGCTCGTTACGAGCAGTACTTC. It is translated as CATSRDRGQGARYEQYF.

This chain's CDR3 is CASSYRVAKNIQYF. In nucleotides, the CDR3 is TGTGCCAGCAGTTATCGGGTAGCCAAAAACATTCAGTACTTC. This chain uses TRBV28 with TRBJ2-4; no reliable D call. Germline CDR1 and CDR2: MDHEN and SYDVKM. Trimming removed 4 bases from V and 0 bases from J, with 7 bases in between. The CDR3 has 14 amino acids.

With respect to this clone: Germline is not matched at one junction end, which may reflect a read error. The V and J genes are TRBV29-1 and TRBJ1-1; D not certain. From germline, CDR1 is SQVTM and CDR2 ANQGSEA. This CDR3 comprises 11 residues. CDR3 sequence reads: CSVEWSTETFF. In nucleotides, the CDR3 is TGCAGCGTTGAGTGGAGCACTGAAACTTTCTTT. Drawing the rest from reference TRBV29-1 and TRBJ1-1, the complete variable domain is SAVISQKPSRDICQRGTSLTIQCQVDSQVTMMFWYRQQPGQSLTLIATANQGSEATYESGFVIDKFPISRPNLTFSTLTVSNMSPEDSSIYLCSVEWSTETFFGQGTRLTVV.

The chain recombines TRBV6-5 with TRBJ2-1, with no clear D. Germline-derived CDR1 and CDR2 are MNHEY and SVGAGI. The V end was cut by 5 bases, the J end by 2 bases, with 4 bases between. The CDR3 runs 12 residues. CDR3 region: CASSPAYNEQFF. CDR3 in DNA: TGTGCCAGCAGTCCCGCCTACAATGAGCAGTTCTTC.

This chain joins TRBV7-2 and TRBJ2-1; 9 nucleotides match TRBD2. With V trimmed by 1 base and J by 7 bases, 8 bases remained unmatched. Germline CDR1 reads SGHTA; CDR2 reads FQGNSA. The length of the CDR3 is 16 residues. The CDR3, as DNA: TGTGCCAGCAGCTTAGTAGTGGCGGGAGGGCCGAATGAGCAGTTCTTC. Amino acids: CASSLVVAGGPNEQFF.

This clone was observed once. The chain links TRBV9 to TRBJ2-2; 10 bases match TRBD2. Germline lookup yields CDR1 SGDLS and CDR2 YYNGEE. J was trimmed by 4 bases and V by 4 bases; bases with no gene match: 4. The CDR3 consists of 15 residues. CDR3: CASSPSGRGTGELFF. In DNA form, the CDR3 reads TGTGCCAGCAGCCCTAGCGGGAGAGGCACCGGGGAGCTGTTTTTT.